These 9 T cell receptor beta chains originate from one sample sequenced in a study of blood T cell repertoires in COVID-19. Here immunoSEQ multiplex PCR was the method, and the copy in TCRdb shows in-frame clones only, minus some. Of some 59,000 clones in the sample, around 73% are singletons; the top ten hold roughly 21%. Sequencing used peripheral blood. The receptors originated from a man aged 80 or over with active or convalescent COVID-19.

The rearrangement joins TRBV2 to TRBJ1-5; perhaps TRBD1 as D (6 bases). Germline V gene data show CDR1 as SNHLY and CDR2 as FYNNEI. The CDR3 runs 15 residues. Deletions cut 7 bases from V and 7 bases from J, with 20 bases between. In nucleotides, the CDR3 is TGTGCCAGCAACGTTAACAGGGCAGTAAACCAGCCCCAGCATTTT. It is translated as CASNVNRAVNQPQHF.

Concerning this clone: Other DNA sequences within the sample encode an identical CDR3. This chain links TRBV2 with TRBJ1-2, with TRBD1 matching 7 bases. V was clipped by 4 bases and J by 6 bases; unmatched bases: 5. The CDR3 is made up of 13 amino acids. Germline CDR1 is SNHLY and CDR2 is FYNNEI. The CDR3 DNA reads as TGTGCCAGCAGTGTTACAGGGGCGGATGGCTACACCTTC. This encodes CASSVTGADGYTF.

This clone was detected a few times. The chain carries TRBV4-3 and TRBJ2-7; TRBD2 agrees at 8 bases. Germline CDR1 is LGHNA and CDR2 is YSLEER. V was pared by 1 base and J by 5 bases, with 10 bases of the junction left unmatched. This CDR3 region has 16 residues. CDR3 in amino acids: CASSQVGLAGTDEQYF. Written as DNA, the CDR3 is TGCGCCAGCAGCCAAGTCGGTCTAGCGGGTACCGACGAGCAGTACTTC.

This CDR3 reads CASSLNPLAIEQFF. DNA of the CDR3: TGTGCCAGCAGTTTAAACCCTCTAGCGATTGAGCAGTTCTTC. The chain employs TRBV27 and TRBJ2-1, with a tentative D call TRBD2 (6 bases). CDR1 MNHEY and CDR2 SMNVEV come from the germline V gene (reference sequence). Between the trimmed V and J ends, which lost 2 bases and 9 bases, there was a span of 14 bases. The CDR3 loop spans 14 amino acids.

DNA of the CDR3: TGTGCCAGCAGTTTTCGAGGGTTGGGATTTGGGCCCCAGCATTTT. It translates to CASSFRGLGFGPQHF. The genes are TRBV28 and TRBJ1-5; D unresolved. CDR1 is MDHEN, CDR2 SYDVKM, per germline. The germline V and J ends were trimmed by 3 bases and 9 bases, with 18 bases remaining between them. There are 15 residues in the CDR3.

There are a few counts of this clone. V and J are TRBV24-1 and TRBJ2-3; 8 bases are a match to TRBD2. The germline V gene encodes CDR1 KGHDR and CDR2 SFDVKD. CDR3 length: 17 residues. V lost 2 bases to trimming and J lost 0 bases; unmatched junction nucleotides: 6. The CDR3 DNA reads TGTGCCACCAGTGATTCCAGCGGGGGCGGGAGCACAGATACGCAGTATTTT. This codes for CATSDSSGGGSTDTQYF.

The chain employs TRBV27 and TRBJ2-1, with D possibly matching TRBD2 (5 bases). V was shortened by 4 bases and J by 9 bases, with 13 bases between the two germline ends. The CDR3 has 13 residues. Germline CDR1 MNHEY, CDR2 SMNVEV (reference sequence). CDR3 residues: CASSSGSWGEQFF. The DNA for the CDR3 is TGTGCCAGCAGTTCGGGGTCTTGGGGTGAGCAGTTCTTC.

The chain has TRBV10-3 and TRBJ1-1, with D maybe TRBD1 (6 bases). The ends were cut back, 5 bases at V and 4 bases at J, with 14 bases in the middle. Germline CDR1 ENHRY, CDR2 SYGVKD. The CDR3 runs 14 residues. Written as DNA, the CDR3 is TGTGCCATCAGTCTAACTACAGGGACCACTGAAGCTTTCTTT. Residues: CAISLTTGTTEAFF.

The gene calls are TRBV6-1 and TRBJ1-5; tentatively, D is TRBD1 (5 bases). Germline loops: CDR1 MNHNS, CDR2 SASEGT. This CDR3 has 14 amino acids. The germline V and J ends were trimmed by 8 bases and 0 bases, with 11 bases remaining between them. The CDR3 DNA follows: TGTGCCAGCCGCCAGGGAAATAGCAATCAGCCCCAGCATTTT. This codes for CASRQGNSNQPQHF.